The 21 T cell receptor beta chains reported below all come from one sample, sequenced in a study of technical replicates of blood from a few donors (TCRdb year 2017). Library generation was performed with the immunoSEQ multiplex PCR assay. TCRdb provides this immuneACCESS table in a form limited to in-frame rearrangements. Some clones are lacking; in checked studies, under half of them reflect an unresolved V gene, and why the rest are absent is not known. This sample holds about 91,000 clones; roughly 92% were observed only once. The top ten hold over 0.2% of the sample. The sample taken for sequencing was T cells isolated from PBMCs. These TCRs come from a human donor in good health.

Here the CDR3 DNA reads TGTGCCAGCAGCCAAGGACAGGGAAACAATGAGCAGTTCTTC. This sequence encodes CASSQGQGNNEQFF. The chain combines TRBV4-2 with TRBJ2-1; 7 bases align to TRBD1. The CDR3 is 14 amino acids. V trimming: 1 base; J trimming: 5 bases; junction bases outside the gene matches: 2. Germline V CDR1 and CDR2: LGHNA, YNFKEQ.

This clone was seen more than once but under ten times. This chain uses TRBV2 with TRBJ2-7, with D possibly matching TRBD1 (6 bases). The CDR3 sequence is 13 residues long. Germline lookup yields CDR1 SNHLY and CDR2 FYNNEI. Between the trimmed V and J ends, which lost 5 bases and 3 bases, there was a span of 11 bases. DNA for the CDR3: TGTGCCAGCAGTACTACAGGGTACTACGAGCAGTACTTC. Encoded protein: CASSTTGYYEQYF.

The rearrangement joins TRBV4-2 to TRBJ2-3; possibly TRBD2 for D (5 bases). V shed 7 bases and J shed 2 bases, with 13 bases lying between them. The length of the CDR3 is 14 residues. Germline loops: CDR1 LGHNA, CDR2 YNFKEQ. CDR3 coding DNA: TGTGCCAGCAAGACTACGAGCCTCACAGATACGCAGTATTTT. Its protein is CASKTTSLTDTQYF.

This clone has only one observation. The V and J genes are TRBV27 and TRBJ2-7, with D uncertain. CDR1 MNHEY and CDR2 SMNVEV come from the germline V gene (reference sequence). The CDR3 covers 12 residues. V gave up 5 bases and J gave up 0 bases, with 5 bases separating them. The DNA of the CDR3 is TGTGCCAGCAGTGGCAGCTCCTACGAGCAGTACTTC. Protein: CASSGSSYEQYF.

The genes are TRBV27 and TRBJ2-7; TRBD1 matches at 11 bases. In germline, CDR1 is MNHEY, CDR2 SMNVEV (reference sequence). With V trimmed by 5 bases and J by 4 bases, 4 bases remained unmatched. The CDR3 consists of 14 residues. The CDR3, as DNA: TGTGCCAGCAGTCCGGGGACAGGGGGATACGAGCAGTACTTC. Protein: CASSPGTGGYEQYF.

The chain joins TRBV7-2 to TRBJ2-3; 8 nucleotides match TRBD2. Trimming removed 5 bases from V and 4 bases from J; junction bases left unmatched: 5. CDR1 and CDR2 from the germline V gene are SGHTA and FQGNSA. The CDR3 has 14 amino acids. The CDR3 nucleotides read TGTGCCAGCAGCCCTGGACTAGCTCCAGATACGCAGTATTTT. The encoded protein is CASSPGLAPDTQYF.

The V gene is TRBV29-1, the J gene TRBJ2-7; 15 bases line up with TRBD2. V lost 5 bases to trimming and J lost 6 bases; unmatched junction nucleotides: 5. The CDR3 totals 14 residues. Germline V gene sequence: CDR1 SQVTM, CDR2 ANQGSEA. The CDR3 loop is CSVRTSGRVGEQYF. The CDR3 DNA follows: TGCAGCGTTCGGACTAGCGGGAGGGTCGGCGAGCAGTACTTC.

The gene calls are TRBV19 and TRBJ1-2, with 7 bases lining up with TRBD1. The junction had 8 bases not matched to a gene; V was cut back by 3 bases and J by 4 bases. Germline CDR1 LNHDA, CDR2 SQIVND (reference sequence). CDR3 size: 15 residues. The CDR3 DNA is TGTGCCAGTAGTATTCTCCAGGGGGGTCCCTATGGCTACACCTTC. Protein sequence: CASSILQGGPYGYTF.

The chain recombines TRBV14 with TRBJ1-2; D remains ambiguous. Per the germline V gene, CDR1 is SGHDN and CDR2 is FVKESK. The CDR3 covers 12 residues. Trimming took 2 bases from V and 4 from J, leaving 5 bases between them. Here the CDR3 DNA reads TGTGCCAGCAGCCAAATGAGCTATGGCTACACCTTC. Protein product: CASSQMSYGYTF.

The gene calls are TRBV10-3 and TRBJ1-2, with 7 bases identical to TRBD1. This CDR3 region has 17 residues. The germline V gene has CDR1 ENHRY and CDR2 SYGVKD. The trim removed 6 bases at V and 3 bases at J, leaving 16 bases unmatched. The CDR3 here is CAISREGAGPGDYGYTF. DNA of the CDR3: TGTGCCATCAGCCGGGAGGGGGCCGGGCCTGGGGACTATGGCTACACCTTC.

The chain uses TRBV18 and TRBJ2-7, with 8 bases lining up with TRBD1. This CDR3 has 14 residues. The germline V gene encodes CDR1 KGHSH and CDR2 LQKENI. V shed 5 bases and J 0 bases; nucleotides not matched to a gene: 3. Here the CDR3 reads CASSSGTGSYEQYF. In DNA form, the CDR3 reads TGTGCCAGCTCATCCGGGACAGGCTCCTACGAGCAGTACTTC.

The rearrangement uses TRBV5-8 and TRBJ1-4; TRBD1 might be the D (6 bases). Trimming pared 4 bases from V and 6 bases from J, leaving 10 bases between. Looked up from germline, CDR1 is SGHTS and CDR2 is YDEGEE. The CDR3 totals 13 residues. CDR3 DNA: TGTGCCAGCAGCACCTGGACAGATGAAAAACTGTTTTTT. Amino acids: CASSTWTDEKLFF.

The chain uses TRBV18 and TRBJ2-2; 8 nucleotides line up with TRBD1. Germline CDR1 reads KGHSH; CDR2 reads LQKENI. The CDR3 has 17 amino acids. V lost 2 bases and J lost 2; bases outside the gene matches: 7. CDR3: CASSPRLGTGNTGELFF. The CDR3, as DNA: TGTGCCAGCTCACCAAGGTTGGGGACAGGAAACACCGGGGAGCTGTTTTTT. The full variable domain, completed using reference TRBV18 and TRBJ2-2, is NAGVMQNPRHLVRRRGQEARLRCSPMKGHSHVYWYRQLPEEGLKFMVYLQKENIIDESGMPKERFSAEFPKEGPSILRIQQVVRGDSAAYFCASSPRLGTGNTGELFFGEGSRLTVL.

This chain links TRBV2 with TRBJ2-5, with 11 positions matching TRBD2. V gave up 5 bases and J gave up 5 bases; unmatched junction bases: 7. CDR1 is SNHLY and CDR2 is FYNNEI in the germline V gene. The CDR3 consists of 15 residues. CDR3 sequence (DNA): TGTGCCAGCAGTCCAGAGACTAGCGGGAAGGAGACCCAGTACTTC. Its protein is CASSPETSGKETQYF. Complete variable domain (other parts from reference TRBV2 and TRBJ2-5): EPEVTQTPSHQVTQMGQEVILRCVPISNHLYFYWYRQILGQKVEFLVSFYNNEISEKSEIFDDQFSVERPDGSNFTLKIRSTKLEDSAMYFCASSPETSGKETQYFGPGTRLLVL.

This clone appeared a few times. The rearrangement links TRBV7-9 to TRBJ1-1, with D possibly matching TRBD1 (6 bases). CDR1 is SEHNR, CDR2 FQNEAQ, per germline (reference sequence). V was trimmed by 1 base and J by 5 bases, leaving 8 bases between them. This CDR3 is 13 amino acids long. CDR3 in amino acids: CASSLEGDTEAFF. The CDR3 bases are TGTGCCAGCAGCTTAGAGGGGGATACTGAAGCTTTCTTT.

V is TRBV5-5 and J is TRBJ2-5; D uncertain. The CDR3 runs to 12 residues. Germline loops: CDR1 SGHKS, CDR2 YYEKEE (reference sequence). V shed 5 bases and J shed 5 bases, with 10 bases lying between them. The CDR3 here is CASSQGEETQYF. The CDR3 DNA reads TGTGCCAGCAGTCAAGGAGAGGAGACCCAGTACTTC.

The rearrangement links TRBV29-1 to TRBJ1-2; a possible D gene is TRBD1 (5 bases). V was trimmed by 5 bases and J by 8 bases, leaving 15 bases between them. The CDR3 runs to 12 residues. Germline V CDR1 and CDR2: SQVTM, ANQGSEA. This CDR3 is CSVLPPQGGYTF. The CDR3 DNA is TGCAGCGTTCTGCCCCCCCAGGGCGGCTACACCTTC.

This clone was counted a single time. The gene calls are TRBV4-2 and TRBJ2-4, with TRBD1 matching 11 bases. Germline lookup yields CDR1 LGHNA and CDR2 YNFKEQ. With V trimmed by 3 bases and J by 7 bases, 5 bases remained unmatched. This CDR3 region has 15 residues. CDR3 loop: CASSHSGTGGNIQYF. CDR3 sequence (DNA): TGTGCCAGCAGCCACAGCGGGACAGGGGGTAACATTCAGTACTTC.

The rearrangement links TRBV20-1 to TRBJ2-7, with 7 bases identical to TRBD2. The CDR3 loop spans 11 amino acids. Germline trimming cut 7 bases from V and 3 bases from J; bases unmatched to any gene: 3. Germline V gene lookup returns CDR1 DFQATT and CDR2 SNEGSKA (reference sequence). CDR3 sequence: CSGASGYEQYF. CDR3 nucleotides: TGCAGTGGGGCTAGCGGCTACGAGCAGTACTTC.

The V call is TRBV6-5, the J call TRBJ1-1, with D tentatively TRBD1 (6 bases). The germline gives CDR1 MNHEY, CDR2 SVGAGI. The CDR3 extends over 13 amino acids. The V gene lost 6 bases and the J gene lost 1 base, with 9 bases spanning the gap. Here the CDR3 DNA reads TGTGCCAGCAGGGACAGATGGAACACTGAAGCTTTCTTT. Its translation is CASRDRWNTEAFF.

The CDR3 bases are TGTGCCATCAGTGGAGGAGGAGGCAATCAGCCCCAGCATTTT. This translates into CAISGGGGNQPQHF. The chain carries TRBV10-3 and TRBJ1-5; D not resolved. CDR3 length equals 14 residues. V was clipped by 4 bases and J by 2 bases, with 9 bases between them. From germline, CDR1 is ENHRY and CDR2 SYGVKD.